This T cell receptor beta chain came from a study of T cells in tuberculosis (dated by TCRdb to between 2017 and 2018). Some background on the complete study: In the study, CD1B tetramers and high-throughput TCR immunosequencing were combined to characterize T cells specific for the mycobacterial lipid antigen glucose monomycolate (GMM). A South African clinical cohort compared IGRA-negative adolescents, IGRA-positive adolescents with latent tuberculosis and adults with active tuberculosis, over eight per group. General study outcomes and caveats: Which clinical samples got chosen depended on the availability of cryopreserved specimens, and the active tuberculosis cases were adults, whereas the controls were adolescents. Active tuberculosis TCR-alpha repertoires showed smaller mean NN-distances to GMM-specific TCRs than IGRA-negative controls, suggesting clonal expansion of these TCRs. Shorter CDR3-alpha lengths in active tuberculosis patients partly drove the smaller NN-distances, and the TCR-beta difference was not statistically significant. An accuracy of just under 90% (AUROC about 0.9) was reached by a classifier using the diverse GMM-specific repertoire, compared with about 70% accuracy when GEM motif frequencies were used.

This clone was observed a single time. The target of this receptor is not known. Within one base of it there is no much larger clone, and no base qualities were kept. At study entry, adolescents were screened for latent tuberculosis infection by tuberculin skin test and QuantiFERON-TB GOLD In-Tube IGRA. Immunosequencing was performed on unsorted cryopreserved PBMC, with around 100,000 T cells per clinical donor covered on average. Eleven high schools in the Worcester region of the Western Cape, South Africa, served as enrollment sites for adolescents aged 12 to 18 years. Around ten M. tuberculosis-infected adolescents and approximately ten uninfected adolescents, matched for age and sex, were selected. PBMC from adolescents were isolated by density centrifugation from freshly drawn heparinized blood and were then cryopreserved. The immunoSEQ multiplex PCR assay was used to generate TCR libraries, with TCR-beta and/or TCR-alpha/delta assays applied to each sample. The amplified TCR libraries were sequenced using the Illumina high-throughput platform. Concerning the study's data processing: Clustering and dimensionality reduction relied on pairwise TCRdist distances among GMM-specific receptors from T cells that were either sorted ex vivo or expanded in vitro. The score assigned to each clinical repertoire was mean NN-distance, meaning the average TCRdist to the nearest 10% of tetramer-positive reference sequences. To compute GEM TCR motif frequency, the fraction of unique TCRs matching known GEM sequences by V/J usage and CDR3 length was calculated. Linear discriminant analysis with leave-one-out cross-validation, implemented in scikit-learn, was used to classify active tuberculosis. TCRdb obtained this table from immuneACCESS and retained in-frame rearrangements with V and J assigned. These tables miss some clones; where compared with another copy, unresolved V genes account for less than half of the shortfall, and the remainder is unexplained. The D gene and trimming were derived from the DNA, and the V and J assignments and clone size from that table. In all, the sample holds some 23,000 clones, and around 94% of those were seen once. The ten largest clonotypes hold 17% of the sample.

Trimmed from V: 5 bases; trimmed from J: 3 bases; junction bases lacking a gene match: 4. Per the germline V gene, SQVTM is the CDR1 and ANQGSEA is the CDR2. The CDR3 spans 13 residues, from the cysteine through the phenylalanine. Only the CDR3 part of the read is kept: 39 bases, read in frame from the first base. The rearranged segments are TRBV29-1 and TRBJ2-7; 10 bases in the junction line up with TRBD1. The clonotype was recovered from a donor aged 10-29 years with latent tuberculosis or without tuberculosis infection. Some clones in this sample may be carry-over from other donors' samples. The sequenced sample consisted of PBMCs. The DNA is as follows: TGCAGCGTTAAGACAGGGGGCGGCTACGAGCAGTACTTC. This yields the protein CSVKTGGGYEQYF.